This TCR beta chain was sequenced during a study of blood T cell repertoires in COVID-19. Only in-frame clones appear in the TCRdb table, and some are missing; sequencing was by immunoSEQ multiplex PCR. The table has approximately 28,000 clones, more than 60% seen once. This clone was seen only once. The CDR3 loop spans 20 amino acids. The V and J ends lost 0 bases and 0 bases respectively, with 24 bases between them. The germline V gene encodes CDR1 SGHRS and CDR2 YFSETQ. The receptor comes from a woman in her 70s with active or convalescent COVID-19. The chain employs TRBV5-1 and TRBJ1-1, with no clear D. Material for sequencing was peripheral blood. CDR3 amino acids: CASSLASSRTFRSMNTEAFF. DNA of the CDR3: TGCGCCAGCAGCTTGGCCTCTTCTAGGACTTTCCGGTCTATGAACACTGAAGCTTTCTTT.